The present TCR beta chain was sequenced within a study of blood T cell repertoires in COVID-19. Only in-frame clones appear in the TCRdb table, and some are missing; sequencing was by immunoSEQ multiplex PCR. Of around 250,000 clones detected, 91% appear once; the ten largest clones hold 0.95% to 1.5%. V lost 4 bases, J lost 4 bases, and 8 bases stayed unmatched. CDR3 length: 15 amino acids. Germline CDR1 and CDR2: SGHNT and YENEEA. This TCR came from a human donor in a cohort exposed to, infected with or recovered from COVID-19 (not recorded which). The donor label of this sample is uncertain. The sample taken for sequencing was PBMCs or T cells enriched from blood (not recorded which). The chain carries TRBV11-3 and TRBJ2-5, with TRBD2 matching over 8 bases. CDR3 amino acids: CASSSRGGQGETQYF. CDR3 DNA: TGTGCCAGCAGCTCCCGGGGGGGCCAAGGAGAGACCCAGTACTTC.